This TCR beta chain was sequenced during a study of cytomegalovirus exposure and HLA in healthy donors. This CDR3 has 15 residues. Trimming shortened V by 2 bases and J by 0 bases, and 8 bases separated the two germline ends. Germline loops: CDR1 LNHDA, CDR2 SQIVND (reference sequence). The table came from immunoSEQ multiplex PCR; TCRdb's copy has only in-frame clones and leaves some out. The data hold about 240,000 clones, with around nine tenths observed a single time. The rearrangement joins TRBV19 to TRBJ1-5; D not certain. The sequenced sample consisted of PBMCs. This receptor was obtained from a man between 18 and 35 years old in good health and CMV-seronegative. The CDR3: CASSIPVLSNQPQHF. For the CDR3, the DNA is TGTGCCAGTAGTATACCCGTTCTTAGCAATCAGCCCCAGCATTTT.